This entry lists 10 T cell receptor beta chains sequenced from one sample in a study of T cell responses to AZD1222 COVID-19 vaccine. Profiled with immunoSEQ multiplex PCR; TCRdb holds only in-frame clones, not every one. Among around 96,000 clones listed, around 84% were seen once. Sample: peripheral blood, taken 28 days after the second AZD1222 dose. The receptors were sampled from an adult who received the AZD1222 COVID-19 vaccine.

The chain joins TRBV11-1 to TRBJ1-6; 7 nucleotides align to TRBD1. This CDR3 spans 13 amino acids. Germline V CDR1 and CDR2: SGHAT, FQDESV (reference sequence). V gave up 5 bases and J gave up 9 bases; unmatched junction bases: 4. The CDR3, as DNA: TGTGCCAGCAGCCCCGACAGGGTTTCACCCCTCCACTTT. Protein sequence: CASSPDRVSPLHF. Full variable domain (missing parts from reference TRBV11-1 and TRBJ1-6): EAEVAQSPRYKITEKSQAVAFWCDPISGHATLYWYRQILGQGPELLVQFQDESVVDDSQLPKDRFSAERLKGVDSTLKIQPAELGDSAMYLCASSPDRVSPLHFGNGTRLTVT.

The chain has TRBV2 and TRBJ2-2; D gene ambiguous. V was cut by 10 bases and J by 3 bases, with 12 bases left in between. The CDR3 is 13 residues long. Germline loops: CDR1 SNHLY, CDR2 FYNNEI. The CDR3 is CATRPSYTGELFF. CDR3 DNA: TGTGCCACCCGCCCCAGTTACACCGGGGAGCTGTTTTTT.

For the CDR3, the DNA is TGCGCCAGCAGCCCCCAGGGGGACAGGGGGACCGGGGAGCTGTTTTTT. This encodes CASSPQGDRGTGELFF. This sequence joins TRBV4-3 and TRBJ2-2; TRBD1 matches at 11 bases. Germline V gives CDR1 LGHNA, CDR2 YSLEER. The CDR3 length is 16 residues. After removal of 4 bases from V and 5 bases from J, the junction contained 6 bases not matched to a gene.

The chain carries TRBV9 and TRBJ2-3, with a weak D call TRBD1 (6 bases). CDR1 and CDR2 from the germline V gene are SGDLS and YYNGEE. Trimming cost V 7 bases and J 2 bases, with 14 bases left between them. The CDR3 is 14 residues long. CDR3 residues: CASGRGTVTDTQYF. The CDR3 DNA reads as TGTGCCAGCGGTAGGGGGACCGTCACAGATACGCAGTATTTT.

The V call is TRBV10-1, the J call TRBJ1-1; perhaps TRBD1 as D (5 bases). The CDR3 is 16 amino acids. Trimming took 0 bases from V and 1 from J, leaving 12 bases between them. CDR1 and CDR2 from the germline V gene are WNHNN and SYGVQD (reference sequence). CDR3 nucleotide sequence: TGCGCCAGCAGTGAGTCAAGTTTGGGGGAGAACACTGAAGCTTTCTTT. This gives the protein CASSESSLGENTEAFF.

This CDR3 reads CASSLNVGETQYF. The CDR3 DNA reads TGTGCCAGCAGTTTAAACGTGGGGGAGACCCAGTACTTC. The chain carries TRBV12-3 or TRBV12-4 and TRBJ2-5; D unclear. The V end lost 2 bases, the J end lost 5 bases, and 9 bases lay between the germline ends. The CDR3 consists of 13 residues.

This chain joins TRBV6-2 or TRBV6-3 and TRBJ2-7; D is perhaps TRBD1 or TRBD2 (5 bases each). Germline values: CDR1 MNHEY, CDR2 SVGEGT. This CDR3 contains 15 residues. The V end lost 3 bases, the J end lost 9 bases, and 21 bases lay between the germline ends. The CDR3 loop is CASSYSGRSWARQYF. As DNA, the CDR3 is TGTGCCAGCAGTTATTCGGGACGCAGCTGGGCCCGGCAGTACTTC.

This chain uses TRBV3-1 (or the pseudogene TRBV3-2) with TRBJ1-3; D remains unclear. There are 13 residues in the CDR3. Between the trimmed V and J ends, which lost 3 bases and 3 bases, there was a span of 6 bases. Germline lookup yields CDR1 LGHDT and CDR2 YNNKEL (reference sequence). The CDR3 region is CASSHRGGNTIYF. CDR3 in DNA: TGTGCCAGCAGCCACCGGGGTGGAAACACCATATATTTT.

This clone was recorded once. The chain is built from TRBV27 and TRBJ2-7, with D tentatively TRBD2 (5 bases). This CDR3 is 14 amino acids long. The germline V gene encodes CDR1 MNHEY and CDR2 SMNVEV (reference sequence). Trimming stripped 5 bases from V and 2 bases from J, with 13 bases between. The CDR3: CASSPAVPPYEQYF. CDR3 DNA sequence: TGTGCCAGCAGTCCAGCGGTTCCCCCCTACGAGCAGTACTTC.

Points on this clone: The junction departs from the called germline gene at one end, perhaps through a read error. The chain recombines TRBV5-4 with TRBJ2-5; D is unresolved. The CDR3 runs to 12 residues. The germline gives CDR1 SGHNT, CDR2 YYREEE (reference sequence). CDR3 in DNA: TGTGCCAGCAGCTTGGAACGGGCCGCCGCGGACTTC. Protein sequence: CASSLERAAADF. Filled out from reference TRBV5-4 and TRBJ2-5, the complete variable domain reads ETGVTQSPTHLIKTRGQQVTLRCSSQSGHNTVSWYQQALGQGPQFIFQYYREEENGRGNFPPRFSGLQFPNYSSELNVNALELDDSALYLCASSLERAAADFGPGTRLLVL.